This T cell receptor (beta chain) was sequenced during a study of T-cell reconstitution after alpha-beta-depleted transplantation in children. Overall study results and limits: After one year, T-cell counts and TCRbeta diversity mostly came from new T cells.

TCRbeta library construction was performed incorporating unique molecular identifiers. In TCRdb, the PCR reads were re-called with MiXCR into one record per CDR3 protein. The repertoire includes 240,000 or so distinct CDR3 sequences, around 8% of them detected once, and less than 8% sits in the top ten. This clonotype was seen ten or more times. Its specificity is not known. The CDR3 covers 14 residues. V was shortened by 7 bases and J by 4 bases, with 16 bases between the two germline ends. The material sequenced was PBMCs, mostly from graft donor cells, taken 180 days after TCRalphabeta/CD19-depleted stem cell transplant. J is TRBJ2-5 and V is TRBV12-3 or TRBV12-4; tentatively, D is TRBD1 (7 bases). The TCR originated in a male patient between 10 and 17 years old who had a stem cell transplant for acute lymphoblastic leukemia, so the T cells may come from the graft donor. CDR3 DNA sequence: TGTGCCAGCATCTTACAGGGGCGGGGAGAGACCCAGTACTTC. Amino acids: CASILQGRGETQYF.